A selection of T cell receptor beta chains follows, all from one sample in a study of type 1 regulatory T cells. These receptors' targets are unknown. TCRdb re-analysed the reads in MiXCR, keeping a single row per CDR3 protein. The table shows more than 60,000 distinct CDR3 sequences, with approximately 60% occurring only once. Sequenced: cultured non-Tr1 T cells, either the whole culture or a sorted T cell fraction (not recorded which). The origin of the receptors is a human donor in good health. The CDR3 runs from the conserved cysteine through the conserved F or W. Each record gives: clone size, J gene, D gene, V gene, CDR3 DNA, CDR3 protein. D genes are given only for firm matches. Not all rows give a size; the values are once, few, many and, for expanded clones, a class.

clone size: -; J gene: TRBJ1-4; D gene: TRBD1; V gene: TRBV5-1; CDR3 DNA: TGCGCCAGCAGCTCGGGGGACAGGGATTATGAAAAACTGTTTTTT; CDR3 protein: CASSSGDRDYEKLFF
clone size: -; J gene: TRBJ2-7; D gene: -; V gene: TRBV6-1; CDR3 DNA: TGTGCCAGCAGTGATTCCCGGACCCTCCAGGGTCACGAGCAGTACTTC; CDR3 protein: CASSDSRTLQGHEQYF
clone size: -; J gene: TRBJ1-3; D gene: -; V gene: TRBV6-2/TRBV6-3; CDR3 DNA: TGTGCCAGCAGTGAAGGACATTCGAACACCATATATTTT; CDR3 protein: CASSEGHSNTIYF
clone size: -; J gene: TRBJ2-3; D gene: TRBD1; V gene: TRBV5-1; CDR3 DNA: TGCGCCAGCAGCCCCGGGACAGGGCCCGATACGCAGTATTTT; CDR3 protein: CASSPGTGPDTQYF
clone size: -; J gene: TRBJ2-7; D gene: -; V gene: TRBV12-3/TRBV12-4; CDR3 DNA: TGTGCCAGCAGTCACCCTAGCCCCGAGCAGTACTTC; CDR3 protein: CASSHPSPEQYF
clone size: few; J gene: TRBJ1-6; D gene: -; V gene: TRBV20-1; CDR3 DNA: TGCAGTGCTAGGGCCGGATCAGGGGCGTTGAATTCACCCCTCCACTTT; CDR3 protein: CSARAGSGALNSPLHF
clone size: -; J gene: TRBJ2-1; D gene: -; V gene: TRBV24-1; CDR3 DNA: TGTGCCACCAGCACCCTGGGGGTACTAGCAGGTGGCGATGAGCAGTTCTTC; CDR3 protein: CATSTLGVLAGGDEQFF
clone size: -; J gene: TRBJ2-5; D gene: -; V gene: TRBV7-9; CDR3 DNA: TGTGCCAGCAGCGTGGGCCCCTTGACCCAGTACTTC; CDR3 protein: CASSVGPLTQYF
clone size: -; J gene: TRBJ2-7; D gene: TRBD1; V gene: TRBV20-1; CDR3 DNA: TGCAGTGCTAGAGATGTGGACAGGGGTGGGGAGCAGTACTTC; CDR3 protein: CSARDVDRGGEQYF
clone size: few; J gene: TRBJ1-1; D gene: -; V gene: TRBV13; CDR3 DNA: TGTGCCAGCAGCTTGGGGGCGGGCAGGGGAGACACTGAAGCTTTCTTT; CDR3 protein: CASSLGAGRGDTEAFF
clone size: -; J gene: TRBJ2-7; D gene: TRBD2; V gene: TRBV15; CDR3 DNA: TGTGCCACCAGGACTAGCGGGAGCTCCTACGAGCAGTACTTC; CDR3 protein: CATRTSGSSYEQYF
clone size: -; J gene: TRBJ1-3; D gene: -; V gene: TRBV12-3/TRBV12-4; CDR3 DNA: TGTGCCAGCAGTTTACGGAGTAGAAACACCATATATTTT; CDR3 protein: CASSLRSRNTIYF
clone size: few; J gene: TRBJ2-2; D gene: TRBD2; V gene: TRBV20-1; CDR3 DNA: TGCAGTGCTAGACCGGGACTAGCGAACACCGGGGAGCTGTTTTTT; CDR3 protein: CSARPGLANTGELFF
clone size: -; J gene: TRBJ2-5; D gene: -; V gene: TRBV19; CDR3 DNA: TGTGCCAGTAGTATGTTCGGGGAGCAAGAGACCCAGTACTTC; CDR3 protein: CASSMFGEQETQYF
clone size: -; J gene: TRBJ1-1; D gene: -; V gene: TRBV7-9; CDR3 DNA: TGTGCCAGCGACCCGGGTGCTTTCTTT; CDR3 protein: CASDPGAFF
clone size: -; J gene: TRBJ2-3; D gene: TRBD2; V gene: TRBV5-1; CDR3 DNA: TGCGCCAGCAGCTGGGGCGGGACTAGCAGCACAGATACGCAGTATTTT; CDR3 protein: CASSWGGTSSTDTQYF
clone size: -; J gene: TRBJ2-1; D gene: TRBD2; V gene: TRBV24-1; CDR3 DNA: TGTGCCACCAGTGATTCTAGCGGGAGAAGGAACAATGAGCAGTTCTTC; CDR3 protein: CATSDSSGRRNNEQFF
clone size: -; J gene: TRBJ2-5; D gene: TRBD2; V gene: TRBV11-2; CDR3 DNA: TGTGCCAGCAGCTTAGATCTGGGAGGGGAGACCCAGTACTTC; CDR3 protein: CASSLDLGGETQYF
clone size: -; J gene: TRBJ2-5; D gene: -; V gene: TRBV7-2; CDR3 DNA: TGTGCCAGCAGCCTACAACTTAAAGAGACCCAGTACTTC; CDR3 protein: CASSLQLKETQYF
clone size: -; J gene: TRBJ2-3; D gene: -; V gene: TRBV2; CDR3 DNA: TGTGCCAGCAGGAACTTCTATGGGACAGATACGCAGTATTTT; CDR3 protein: CASRNFYGTDTQYF
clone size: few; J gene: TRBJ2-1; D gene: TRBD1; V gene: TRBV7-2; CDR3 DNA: TGTGCCAGCAGCTTATTTTCAGGGGGCGGCCGCTCCTACAATGAGCAGTTCTTC; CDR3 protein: CASSLFSGGGRSYNEQFF
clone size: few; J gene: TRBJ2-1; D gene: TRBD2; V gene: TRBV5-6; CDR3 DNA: TGTGCCAGCAGCGAACTAGCGGGAGTGTTTAGGACTCTAACTGAGCAGTTCTTC; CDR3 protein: CASSELAGVFRTLTEQFF
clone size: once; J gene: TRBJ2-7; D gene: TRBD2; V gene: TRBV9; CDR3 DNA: TGTGCCAGCAGCCCCGGCCTAGCGGGAGTATCCGAGCAGTACTTC; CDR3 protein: CASSPGLAGVSEQYF
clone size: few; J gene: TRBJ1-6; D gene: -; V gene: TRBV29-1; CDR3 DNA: TGCAGCGTTGGAGAAGGGGATTCACCCCTCCACTTT; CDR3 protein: CSVGEGDSPLHF
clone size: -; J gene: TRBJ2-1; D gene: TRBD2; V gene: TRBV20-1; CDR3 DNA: TGCAGTGCTAGAGATCGGGGGGCTAGCGGGGGTGAGCAGTTCTTC; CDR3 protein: CSARDRGASGGEQFF
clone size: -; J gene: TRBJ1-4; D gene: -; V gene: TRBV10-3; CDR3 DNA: TGTGCCATCAGTGACAAGGAAAAACTGTTTTTT; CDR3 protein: CAISDKEKLFF
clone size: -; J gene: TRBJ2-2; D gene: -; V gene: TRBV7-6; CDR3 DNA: TGTGCCAGCAGCTTAGTACGAGTAGTAGAAAGGGACACCGGGGAGCTGTTTTTT; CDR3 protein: CASSLVRVVERDTGELFF
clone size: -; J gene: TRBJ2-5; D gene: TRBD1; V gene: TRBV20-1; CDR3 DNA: TGCAGTGCCCCCCAGGGGGCTGGGGAGACCCAGTACTTC; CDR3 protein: CSAPQGAGETQYF
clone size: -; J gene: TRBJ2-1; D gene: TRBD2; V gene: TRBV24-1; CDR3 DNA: TGTGACACCAGCGCCCCACCGGGACTAGCGGGTTACAATGAGCAGTTCTTC; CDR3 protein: CDTSAPPGLAGYNEQFF
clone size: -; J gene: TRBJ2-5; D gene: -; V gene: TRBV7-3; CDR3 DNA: TGTGCCAGCAGTTCGGGACCGGCGGAGACCCAGTACTTC; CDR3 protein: CASSSGPAETQYF
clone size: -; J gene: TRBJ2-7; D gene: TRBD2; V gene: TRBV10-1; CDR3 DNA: TGCGCCAGCAGTGATGGACTAGCGGGGAACGAGCAGTACTTC; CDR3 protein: CASSDGLAGNEQYF
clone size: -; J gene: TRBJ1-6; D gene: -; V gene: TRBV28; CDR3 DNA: TGTGCCAGCAGTCCCTCTTTGGGCCTAAGTTCACCCCTCCACTTT; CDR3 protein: CASSPSLGLSSPLHF
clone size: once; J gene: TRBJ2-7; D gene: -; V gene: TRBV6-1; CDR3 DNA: TGTGCCAGCAGTTTGGGGGCTAGCGGAAACGAGCAGTACTTC; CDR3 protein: CASSLGASGNEQYF
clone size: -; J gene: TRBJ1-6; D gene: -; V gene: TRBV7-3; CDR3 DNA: TGTGCCAGCAGCCCGTCCGCAGCAAATAATTCACCCCTCCACTTT; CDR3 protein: CASSPSAANNSPLHF
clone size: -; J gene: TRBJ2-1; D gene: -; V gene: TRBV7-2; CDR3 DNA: TGTGCCAGCAGCTTAGCATTCAGCTCCTACAATGAGCAGTTCTTC; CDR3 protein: CASSLAFSSYNEQFF
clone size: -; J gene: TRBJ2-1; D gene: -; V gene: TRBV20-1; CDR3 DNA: TGCAGTGCGGAGGGGGGGGCCCGGGGGCGCGATGAGCAGTTCTTC; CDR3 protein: CSAEGGARGRDEQFF
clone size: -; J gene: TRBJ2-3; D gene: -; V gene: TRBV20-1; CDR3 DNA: TGCAGTGCTAGAAGAGACCCCAGCACAGATACGCAGTATTTT; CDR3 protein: CSARRDPSTDTQYF
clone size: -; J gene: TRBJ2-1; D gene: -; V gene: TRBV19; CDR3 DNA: TGTGCCAGTAAGCCATCCCTACTCCTACAAAATGAGCAGTTCTTC; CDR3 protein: CASKPSLLLQNEQFF
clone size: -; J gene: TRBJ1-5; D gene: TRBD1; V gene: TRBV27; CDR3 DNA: TGTGCCAGCAGTCCCGGACCGGGACAGGCGGACGGTAGCAATCAGCCCCAGCATTTT; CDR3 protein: CASSPGPGQADGSNQPQHF
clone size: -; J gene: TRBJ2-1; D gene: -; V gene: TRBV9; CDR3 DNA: TGTGCCAGCAGCCTTCTAGCTTCGAATGAGCAGTTCTTC; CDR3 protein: CASSLLASNEQFF
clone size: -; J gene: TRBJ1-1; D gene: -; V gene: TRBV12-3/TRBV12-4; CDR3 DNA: TGTGCCAGCAGTTTAGTTGGGCAGGCGGACACTGAAGCTTTCTTT; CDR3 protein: CASSLVGQADTEAFF
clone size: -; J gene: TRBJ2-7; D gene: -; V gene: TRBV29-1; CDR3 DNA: TGCAGCGTTGGGGGAATCGACGGCTACGAGCAGTACTTC; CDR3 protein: CSVGGIDGYEQYF
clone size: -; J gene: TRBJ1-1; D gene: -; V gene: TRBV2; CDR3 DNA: TGTGCCAGCAGTTACATGCTGAACACTGAAGCTTTCTTT; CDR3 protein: CASSYMLNTEAFF
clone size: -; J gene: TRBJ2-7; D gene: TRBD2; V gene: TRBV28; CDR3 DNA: TGTGCCACCCTCCCCCCCGGGGGGGGAGGGTACGAGCAGTACTTC; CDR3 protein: CATLPPGGGGYEQYF
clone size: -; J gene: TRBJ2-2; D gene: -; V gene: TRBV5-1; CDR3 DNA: TGCGCCAGCAGCTTGGGGACAGTAGGCACCGGGGAGCTGTTTTTT; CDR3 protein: CASSLGTVGTGELFF
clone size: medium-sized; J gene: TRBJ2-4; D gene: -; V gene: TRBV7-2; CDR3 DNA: TGTGCCAGCAGCTTAGAGGCAGGGATGGACATTCAGTACTTC; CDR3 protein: CASSLEAGMDIQYF
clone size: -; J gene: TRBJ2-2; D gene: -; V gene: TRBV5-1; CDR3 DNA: TGCGCCAGCAGCTTGGATCCAAGGAGCGGGGAGCTGTTTTTT; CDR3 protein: CASSLDPRSGELFF
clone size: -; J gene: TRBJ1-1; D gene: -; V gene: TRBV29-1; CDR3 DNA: TGCAGCGTTGAACTGGGGTGGCAGGGGCGCGCTGAAGCTTTCTTT; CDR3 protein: CSVELGWQGRAEAFF
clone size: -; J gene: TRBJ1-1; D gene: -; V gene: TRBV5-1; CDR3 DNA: TGCGCCAGCAGCCTCGACGGGGGGGCGAGGAACACTGAAGCTTTCTTT; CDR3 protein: CASSLDGGARNTEAFF
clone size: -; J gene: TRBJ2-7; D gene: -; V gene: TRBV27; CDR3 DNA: TGTGCCAGCCGAAGCGTCTACGAGCAGTACTTC; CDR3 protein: CASRSVYEQYF
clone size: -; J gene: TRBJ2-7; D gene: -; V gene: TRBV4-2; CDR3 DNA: TGTGCCAGCAGCCAGGCACACGAGCAGTACTTC; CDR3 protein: CASSQAHEQYF
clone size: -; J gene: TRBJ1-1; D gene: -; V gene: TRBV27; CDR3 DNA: TGTGCCAGCAGTTTAAGTGAAGGGTGGGCTGAAGCTTTCTTT; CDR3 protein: CASSLSEGWAEAFF